This TCR beta chain originates from a study of T cells of healthy individuals. TCRdb passed the 5' RACE reads through MiXCR, listing each CDR3 protein once. There are tens of thousands of distinct CDR3 sequences in the sample; roughly 14% occur only once, and 15% to 20% lies in the top ten. This CDR3 is 14 amino acids long. The V end was cut by 5 bases, the J end by 6 bases, with 16 bases between. Germline V gives CDR1 LGHDT, CDR2 YNNKEL (reference sequence). This receptor was obtained from a human donor in good health. The chain employs TRBV3-1 and TRBJ1-1; D is possibly TRBD1 (6 bases). CDR3 nucleotides: TGTGCCAGCAGCGAGACAGGAAAGTTACCTGAAGCTTTCTTT. Amino acids: CASSETGKLPEAFF.